This T cell receptor (beta chain) stems from a study of Graves' ophthalmopathy and Graves' hyperthyroidism. Each diagnosis was determined on the basis of clinical symptoms, serum thyroxine, TRAb, thyroid ultrasound and orbital computed tomography. Amplified TCR beta CDR3 regions were obtained using RNA transcripts as template. First-round RT-PCR employed HTBI primers, with a second-round multiplex PCR after it. One entry per CDR3 protein results from TCRdb running MiXCR on the multiplex PCR reads. The sample contains around 1,000,000 distinct CDR3 sequences, around a third of which appear only once. Concerning this clonotype: Its target is unknown.

Study-wide results and limits: Thyroid clonotypes that were expanded above 0.001 frequency mostly also appeared in blood.

The TCR sequence derives from an adult man with Graves' hyperthyroidism. Sequenced: peripheral blood or thyroid tissue (not recorded which).

CDR3 loop: CASVGIGGSNYGYTF. CDR3 DNA: TGTGCCAGCGTAGGAATAGGGGGATCTAACTATGGCTACACCTTC. This chain connects TRBV25-1 to TRBJ1-2; weak D call: TRBD1 (6 bases). CDR3 length: 15 amino acids. V was clipped by 8 bases and J by 0 bases, with 16 bases between them. Germline V CDR1 and CDR2: MGHDK, SYGVNS.